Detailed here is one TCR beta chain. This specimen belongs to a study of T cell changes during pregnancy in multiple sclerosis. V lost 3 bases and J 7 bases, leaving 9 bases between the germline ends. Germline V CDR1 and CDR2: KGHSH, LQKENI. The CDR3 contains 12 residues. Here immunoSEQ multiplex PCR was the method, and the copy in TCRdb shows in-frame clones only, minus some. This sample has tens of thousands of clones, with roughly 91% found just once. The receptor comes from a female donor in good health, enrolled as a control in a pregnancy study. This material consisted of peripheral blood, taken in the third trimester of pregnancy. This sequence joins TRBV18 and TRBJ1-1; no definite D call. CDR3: CASSPGEGEAFF. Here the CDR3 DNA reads TGTGCCAGCTCACCGGGCGAGGGTGAAGCTTTCTTT.